Included here is one TCR beta chain sequence, with context. This clonotype appeared many times. It has no known antigen specificity. No clone much larger than this one lies a single base away; base qualities are absent. These data are taken from a study of regulatory T cells in long-lasting Graves disease (dated by TCRdb to the early 2020s). At the level of the whole study: Antithyroid drugs had been taken for less than 3 months by newly diagnosed Graves' disease patients. The study took place in China and was registered as a clinical trial. A total of roughly 35 samples were covered by TCR sequencing, comprising some 13 persistent and around 20 newly diagnosed Graves' disease patients. Peripheral blood TCR sequencing and RNA sequencing compared persistent Graves' disease patients with newly diagnosed Graves' disease patients. Study-level results and caveats: Patients with persistent disease shared more public clonotypes (over 2,500) than newly diagnosed patients did (roughly 970). The authors noted that the small sample size was a limitation that may lower accuracy. Compared with newly diagnosed patients, patients with persistent Graves' disease had lower TCR Shannon entropy and fewer highly expanded clones, which suggests clonal expansion. Sequencing and analysis were limited to the TCR beta chain. Preferential use of TRBV28, TRBJ1-2 and TRBJ2-5 was observed in persistent disease, whereas TRBV20-1 and TRBJ2-1 were favored in newly diagnosed disease. Only peripheral blood was studied, because thyroid tissue, the primary lesion, was inaccessible.

Interpreted using the paper, the time point label stands for: newly diagnosed GD, antithyroid drugs for less than 3 months. For both TCR sequencing and RNA sequencing, RNA was extracted from PBMCs in TRIzol. Graves' disease was diagnosed according to American Thyroid Association guidelines. The patients came from an endocrinology department in Xi'an, China. Each patient gave 7.5 to 10 milliliters of peripheral blood, collected in an EDTA anticoagulant tube. Ficoll Paque Plus density gradient separation was used to isolate PBMCs, and no further T cell sorting was done. An Agilent 2100 Bioanalyzer and agarose gel were used to assess RNA quality, and a NanoDrop 2000 was used to measure RNA concentration. Trimming removed 6 bases from V and 6 bases from J, leaving 18 bases between the germline ends. The CDR3 numbers 14 residues from cysteine through phenylalanine. Left in the record is the CDR3 DNA by itself, 42 bases read in frame from the first base.

Libraries were constructed by multiplex PCR. The reads were generated on an Illumina HiSeq 4000. CDR3 regions were amplified by Arm-PCR with iRepertoire HTBI primers to construct TCR beta libraries. PCR products were gel purified before sequencing. From the authors' description of their analysis: Gene usage analysis of CDR3 amino acid clonotypes relied on the roughly 60 TRBV and fewer than 15 TRBJ segments identified across samples. COPE and FqMerger were used to merge filtered high-quality paired reads into contigs. Contigs were aligned with BLAST to IMGT TRBV, TRBD and TRBJ reference genes, and CDR3 was defined per IMGT. Any clonotype with a frequency above 0.1% was counted as a highly expanded clone. Shannon entropy served as the measure of repertoire diversity, while the Gini coefficient captured V-J evenness. A clonotype was considered public if more than one individual shared it. The raw public data were reprocessed by TCRdb itself: fastp quality trimming at Q25, MiXCR clonotype calling, in-frame beta chains only. Merged by CDR3 protein, the rows form single entries marked with the most common genes and DNA. The V and J calls and clone size are TCRdb's, not the authors'. This sample is represented by about 400,000 distinct CDR3 sequences; approximately 15% of them were singletons. Approximately 8% of the sample rests with the top ten.

These sequences were also reported in another study, on T cells in Graves' hyperthyroidism and ophthalmopathy. The second investigation adds: A patient counted as having stable Graves' hyperthyroidism if no progression to ophthalmopathy occurred over 18 months of follow-up. Hyperthyroidism patients were newly diagnosed, with disease duration under 2 months, and aged 18 to 65 years. Patients with uncontrolled infections, other autoimmune diseases, pregnancy or lactation were excluded. Clinical symptoms, serum thyroxine and TRAb, thyroid ultrasound, and orbital computed tomography formed the basis for the diagnoses. For the first round of RT-PCR on the TCR CDR3, the HTBI primer set was used together with the Qiagen OneStep RT-PCR kit. Most expanded thyroid clonotypes (frequency above 0.001) were also detected in blood, suggesting blood repertoires may reflect thyroid immune responses. In cross-validation, a model built on a 13 V-J signature told ophthalmopathy apart from stable hyperthyroidism with approximately 90% sensitivity and roughly 81% specificity, and in testing the same model reached 80%/75%. In validation, the model predicted progression to ophthalmopathy with around 71% sensitivity and 72% to 85% specificity, a median of 6.5 months before onset. A discovery cohort of approximately 97 patients, fewer than 50 with Graves' ophthalmopathy and 57 with stable Graves' hyperthyroidism, was used to find distinguishing TCR V-J signatures. Whether ophthalmopathy could be predicted prospectively was tested in an independent validation cohort made up of under 20 hyperthyroidism patients plus 17 patients who later progressed to ophthalmopathy. The 90 to 100 discovery patients were randomly divided into training and test sets at a 7:3 ratio. In several Graves' hyperthyroidism patients, the study also compared T-cell repertoires from thyroid tissue with T-cell repertoires from blood. After blood sampling, hyperthyroidism patients were treated with methimazole at a starting dose of 30 mg daily, and ophthalmopathy patients were treated with high-dose intravenous methylprednisolone. Libraries were constructed in a second round of multiplex PCR, after which size selection and purification were performed. The libraries were sequenced on an Illumina HiSeq2000 using paired-end 100 bp reads. SOAPnuke was used to process the raw data, removing reads that contained adapters or uncalled bases, had a mean Phred below 15, or lacked an exact match to the constant primer or identifier. COPE v1.2.5 was used to merge the high-quality paired reads, and each unique nucleotide sequence was defined as a clonotype. Clonotypes were aligned to IMGT TRBV, TRBD and TRBJ reference segments using MiTCR v1.1. The analysis included only V-J combinations with a frequency above 0.0001, which together covered 98% to 99.2% of the repertoires. The TCS score was defined as the ratio of F50 (clonal expansion) to E x V (chaos), calculated using BLOSUM62-based TCRdist between CDR3 peptides within each V-J. Welch's t-statistics and random forest reduced several hundred V-J features to roughly 13, which were used in a naive Bayes classifier (R e1071). Sample size was not statistically predetermined, and blinding of investigators to group allocation was not performed. According to the paper, TCR Vbeta CDR3 sequencing was carried out on 135 peripheral blood samples, which came from more than 40 ophthalmopathy, fewer than 80 hyperthyroidism and roughly 17 progressor patients.

This chain is built from TRBV12-3 or TRBV12-4 and TRBJ2-7; the D gene is perhaps TRBD1, from 6 matching bases. This TCR was sampled from a woman in her thirties or forties with Graves disease. Donor details come from another sample of the same person, matched by shared clones. This specimen was peripheral blood mononuclear cells (PBMCs), taken at new diagnosis, from a patient treated with antithyroid drugs. In nucleotide form, the sequence is TGTGCCAGCAGCCAGACAGGACCGGCTGGCGAGCAGTACTTC. The translation is CASSQTGPAGEQYF.